The 26 T cell receptor beta chains below come from one sample, sequenced in a study of patients and donors after allogeneic stem cell transplantation. MiXCR, applied by TCRdb to the RT-PCR reads, yields one record per CDR3 protein. The sample lists about a million distinct CDR3 sequences, about 20% seen once, with roughly 6% in the top ten. The specimen was blood, either unsorted or a sorted T cell fraction (not recorded which). These receptors originate from a human donor who was either an allogeneic HSCT recipient or a stem cell or donor lymphocyte infusion donor (not recorded which). It is not recorded whose cells these are; they may come from a transplant donor.

This clonotype was seen repeatedly, ten times or more. This rearrangement joins TRBV24-1 to TRBJ1-5; D gene uncertain. Germline values: CDR1 KGHDR, CDR2 SFDVKD. This CDR3 spans 15 amino acids. Trimming stripped 3 bases from V and 3 bases from J, with 11 bases between. The CDR3: CATSDGPNLNQPQHF. The CDR3 DNA follows: TGTGCCACCAGTGATGGCCCAAATCTCAATCAGCCCCAGCATTTT.

The rearrangement uses TRBV20-1 and TRBJ2-7, with D perhaps TRBD1 (6 bases). Germline-derived CDR1 and CDR2 are DFQATT and SNEGSKA (reference sequence). V was trimmed by 6 bases and J by 6 bases, leaving 18 bases between them. The CDR3 is 13 residues long. The CDR3 sequence is CSALQTGFGEQYF. In DNA form, the CDR3 reads TGCAGTGCCCTACAAACAGGGTTTGGCGAGCAGTACTTC.

A word on this clonotype: It may be a read error: a sequence one base away is much more abundant. The chain links TRBV27 to TRBJ1-2; possibly TRBD1 for D (6 bases). The V end lost 6 bases, the J end lost 1 base, and 9 bases lay between the germline ends. The CDR3 length is 13 residues. Germline lookup yields CDR1 MNHEY and CDR2 SMNVEV (reference sequence). The CDR3, as DNA: TGTGCCAGCAGGCAACAGGGTAACTATGGCTACACCTTC. As protein: CASRQQGNYGYTF.

CDR3: CAISESMGQRNTEAFF. The DNA of the CDR3 is TGTGCCATCAGTGAGTCCATGGGACAGAGAAACACTGAAGCTTTCTTT. The gene calls are TRBV10-3 and TRBJ1-1; 7 bases are a match to TRBD1. CDR1 and CDR2 (germline): ENHRY, SYGVKD. This CDR3 has 16 amino acids. V lost 0 bases, J lost 2 bases, and 6 bases stayed unmatched.

This clonotype appeared many times. The chain carries TRBV18 and TRBJ2-3; D not certain. From germline, CDR1 is KGHSH and CDR2 LQKENI. Trimming left V 8 bases short and J 1 base short, with 10 bases between. The CDR3 has 13 residues. CDR3 amino acids: CASSPRGTDTQYF. CDR3 in DNA: TGTGCCAGCAGCCCAAGGGGCACAGATACGCAGTATTTT.

This clonotype appeared a few times. V gene TRBV18 combines with J gene TRBJ1-1, with D hard to call. CDR3 length equals 14 residues. Trimming stripped 5 bases from V and 0 bases from J, with 10 bases between. Germline V gives CDR1 KGHSH, CDR2 LQKENI. The DNA for the CDR3 is TGTGCCAGCTCAGAGGGCCTGGTGAACACTGAAGCTTTCTTT. This encodes CASSEGLVNTEAFF.

This clonotype showed up many times. V and J are TRBV12-3 or TRBV12-4 and TRBJ1-1, with a weak D call TRBD1 (6 bases). The CDR3 extends over 14 amino acids. V lost 6 bases and J 10 bases, leaving 21 bases between the germline ends. As DNA, the CDR3 is TGTGCCAGCAGCGGCTGGGTAGGGGGTGGCCCAGCTTTCTTT. Translation: CASSGWVGGGPAFF.

The chain combines TRBV4-3 with TRBJ1-1; the D is unclear. V lost 0 bases, J lost 4 bases, and 9 bases lay in between. The CDR3 is 14 amino acids. Germline CDR1 is LGHNA and CDR2 is YSLEER. Here the CDR3 DNA reads TGCGCCAGCAGCCAAGACGGAGGATTCACTGAAGCTTTCTTT. Translating it yields CASSQDGGFTEAFF.

In its sample, this clonotype was seen many times. The chain is built from TRBV12-3 or TRBV12-4 and TRBJ1-2, with D uncertain. V was cut by 5 bases and J by 5 bases, with 21 bases left in between. The CDR3 loop spans 16 amino acids. CDR3 in amino acids: CASSLSRRLNLYGYTF. In DNA form, the CDR3 reads TGTGCCAGCAGTCTAAGTCGGAGACTGAATTTATATGGCTACACCTTC.

The rearrangement links TRBV12-3 or TRBV12-4 to TRBJ1-1; 7 bases are shared with TRBD1. The J segment lost 11 bases and the V segment lost 4 bases, leaving 4 bases of the junction unmatched. The CDR3 runs to 11 residues. CDR3 in DNA: TGTGCCAGCAGTTACGACAGGGCCGCTTTCTTT. Residues: CASSYDRAAFF.

The chain couples TRBV2 to TRBJ1-2; 7 nucleotides match TRBD1. Germline assignment: CDR1 SNHLY and CDR2 FYNNEI. CDR3 length: 14 residues. With 6 bases clipped from V and 0 bases from J, the junction kept 4 bases outside the gene matches. Here the CDR3 reads CASRAQGTNYGYTF. CDR3 sequence (DNA): TGTGCCAGCAGGGCACAGGGGACTAACTATGGCTACACCTTC.

The chain joins TRBV7-9 to TRBJ2-3; D is perhaps TRBD2 (5 bases). The germline gives CDR1 SEHNR, CDR2 FQNEAQ (reference sequence). There are 15 residues in the CDR3. Trimming removed 1 base from V and 3 bases from J, with 11 bases in between. CDR3 amino acids: CASSLGGYGTDTQYF. The CDR3 nucleotides are TGTGCCAGCAGCTTAGGAGGGTACGGAACAGATACGCAGTATTTT. The entire variable domain, with the rest obtained from reference TRBV7-9 and TRBJ2-3, is as follows: DTGVSQNPRHKITKRGQNVTFRCDPISEHNRLYWYRQTLGQGPEFLTYFQNEAQLEKSRLLSDRFSAERPKGSFSTLEIQRTEQGDSAMYLCASSLGGYGTDTQYFGPGTRLTVL.

This clonotype was recorded many times. CDR3 region: CASRRQNQETQYF. The DNA for the CDR3 is TGTGCCAGCAGGCGACAGAATCAAGAGACCCAGTACTTC. The chain uses TRBV6-1 and TRBJ2-5; D is perhaps TRBD1 (5 bases). V was shortened by 6 bases and J by 2 bases, with 10 bases between the two germline ends. Germline assignment: CDR1 MNHNS and CDR2 SASEGT. The CDR3 totals 13 residues.

The chain combines TRBV4-1 with TRBJ2-2, with D tentatively TRBD2 (6 bases). Trimming cost V 0 bases and J 5 bases, with 16 bases left between them. In germline, CDR1 is MGHRA, CDR2 YSYEKL. This CDR3 has 17 residues. The CDR3 region has the DNA TGCGCCAGCAGCCAAGATCGGGACTCACGCGGTACCGGGGAGCTGTTTTTT. Its translation: CASSQDRDSRGTGELFF.

The chain couples TRBV20-1 to TRBJ2-2; D is possibly TRBD1 (6 bases). CDR1 and CDR2 from the germline V gene are DFQATT and SNEGSKA (reference sequence). Between the trimmed V and J ends, which lost 0 bases and 0 bases, there was a span of 8 bases. CDR3 length equals 15 residues. The CDR3 nucleotides read TGCAGTGCTAGAGACGGGACACCGAACACCGGGGAGCTGTTTTTT. Translating it yields CSARDGTPNTGELFF.

The rearrangement links TRBV6-1 to TRBJ1-3; a possible D gene is TRBD1 (6 bases). The length of the CDR3 is 18 residues. The germline V gene has CDR1 MNHNS and CDR2 SASEGT. Trimming removed 5 bases at V and 0 bases at J, with 20 bases between. Here the CDR3 reads CASSTGRTLLSSGNTIYF. The CDR3 coding sequence is TGTGCCAGCAGTACAGGGCGGACGCTTTTGAGCTCTGGAAACACCATATATTTT.

The V and J genes are TRBV7-3 and TRBJ1-1; D ambiguous. The germline V gene encodes CDR1 SGHTA and CDR2 FQGTGA. The CDR3 is 15 residues long. Trimming stripped 0 bases from V and 4 bases from J, with 12 bases between. CDR3 amino acids: CASSLTVTGVTEAFF. The CDR3 region has the DNA TGTGCCAGCAGCTTAACCGTGACGGGAGTCACTGAAGCTTTCTTT.

The chain couples TRBV12-3 or TRBV12-4 to TRBJ2-3; the match to TRBD2 covers 7 bases. CDR3 length: 15 amino acids. After removal of 5 bases from V and 3 bases from J, the junction contained 8 bases not matched to a gene. The CDR3, as DNA: TGTGCCAGCAGTGGGAGGGCCCTCGTAACAGATACGCAGTATTTT. Protein: CASSGRALVTDTQYF.

This rearrangement joins TRBV7-2 to TRBJ1-4; D remains unclear. CDR3 length equals 15 residues. Per the germline V gene, CDR1 is SGHTA and CDR2 is FQGNSA. V gave up 1 base and J gave up 8 bases, with 14 bases separating them. Here the CDR3 DNA reads TGTGCCAGCAGCTTAGAGCCCGGTCTCGGGGAAAAACTGTTTTTT. As protein: CASSLEPGLGEKLFF.

This clonotype was observed many times. The chain joins TRBV29-1 to TRBJ1-4, with 9 bases lining up with TRBD1. This CDR3 spans 14 amino acids. Germline values: CDR1 SQVTM, CDR2 ANQGSEA. V was clipped by 6 bases and J by 5 bases; unmatched bases: 7. CDR3 region: CSVDGTGRNEKLFF. For the CDR3, the DNA is TGCAGCGTCGACGGGACAGGGCGGAATGAAAAACTGTTTTTT.

V usage is TRBV5-1 and J usage is TRBJ1-2; weak D call: TRBD1 (6 bases). Per germline, CDR1 SGHRS and CDR2 YFSETQ. V was shortened by 0 bases and J by 4 bases, with 13 bases between the two germline ends. There are 15 residues in the CDR3. The CDR3 DNA follows: TGCGCCAGCAGCTTGGCCAGGAAGGGGGGCTATGGCTACACCTTC. This sequence encodes CASSLARKGGYGYTF. Variable domain in full (rest from reference TRBV5-1 and TRBJ1-2): KAGVTQTPRYLIKTRGQQVTLSCSPISGHRSVSWYQQTPGQGLQFLFEYFSETQRNKGNFPGRFSGRQFSNSRSEMNVSTLELGDSALYLCASSLARKGGYGYTFGSGTRLTVV.

The chain joins TRBV7-9 to TRBJ2-1; the D is unclear. Trimming left V 5 bases short and J 8 bases short, with 10 bases between. CDR1 is SEHNR, CDR2 FQNEAQ, per germline (reference sequence). The CDR3 spans 12 residues. The CDR3 DNA follows: TGTGCCAGCAGCCCCCTCGTAGATGAGCAGTTCTTC. Translating it yields CASSPLVDEQFF.

This clonotype was observed a handful of times. V and J are TRBV6-2 or TRBV6-3 and TRBJ1-1; 9 nucleotides align to TRBD1. This CDR3 has 16 amino acids. V was clipped by 7 bases and J by 10 bases; unmatched bases: 19. Germline V lookup: CDR1 MNHEY, CDR2 SVGEGT. CDR3 coding DNA: TGTGCCAGCACCCACCTACTTGGACAGGGGTCAAAACGAGCTTTCTTT. Its protein is CASTHLLGQGSKRAFF.

This clonotype has ten or more counts. The chain links TRBV20-1 to TRBJ1-4, with a tentative D call TRBD1 (5 bases). CDR1 is DFQATT and CDR2 is SNEGSKA in the germline V gene (reference sequence). The CDR3 totals 15 residues. Trimming took 0 bases from V and 5 from J, leaving 13 bases between them. The CDR3 sequence is CSAREHQGWNEKLFF. The CDR3 DNA follows: TGCAGTGCTAGAGAGCATCAGGGATGGAATGAAAAACTGTTTTTT.

The chain recombines TRBV20-1 with TRBJ2-1, with D hard to call. Looked up from germline, CDR1 is DFQATT and CDR2 is SNEGSKA (reference sequence). The ends were cut back, 7 bases at V and 2 bases at J, with 15 bases in the middle. The CDR3 consists of 14 residues. Here the CDR3 DNA reads TGCAGTGTAGGTAGGGCCGCCCCCTACAATGAGCAGTTCTTC. Translating gives CSVGRAAPYNEQFF.

The V gene is TRBV20-1, the J gene TRBJ2-1, with D uncertain. Trimming shortened V by 3 bases and J by 6 bases, and 9 bases separated the two germline ends. CDR1 and CDR2 (germline): DFQATT, SNEGSKA (reference sequence). The CDR3 has 12 amino acids. CDR3 sequence (DNA): TGCAGTGCTAGTCCCCGATCCAATGAGCAGTTCTTC. Translated: CSASPRSNEQFF.